This is a list of T cell receptor beta chains from one sample in a study of post-analysis software for immune sequencing data. TCRdb itself ran the PCR reads through MiXCR, one entry per CDR3 protein. Of more than 450,000 distinct CDR3 sequences in the sample, 34% were seen once. Sequenced material: blood. The origin of the receptors is a girl aged 2-17 years with multiple sclerosis. The CDR3 runs from the conserved cysteine through the conserved F or W. A D gene is named only where the DNA matches it firmly. Size values are once, few and many counts, or a class for expanded clones, and some rows have none.

>.|TRBJ1-2|once|TRBV5-1
CASSLRTIENGYTF
TGCGCCAGCAGCTTGCGGACTATCGAGAACGGCTACACCTTC
>.|TRBJ1-2|.|TRBV20-1
CSASSSREGGYTF
TGCAGTGCTAGCTCGAGCAGGGAAGGAGGCTACACCTTC
>TRBD2|TRBJ2-1|.|TRBV5-1
CASSYDGLATYNEQFF
TGCGCCAGCAGCTACGACGGACTAGCGACCTACAATGAGCAGTTCTTC
>.|TRBJ2-5|many|TRBV7-3
CASSLSQPTETQYF
TGTGCCAGCAGCTTAAGTCAGCCCACAGAGACCCAGTACTTC
>.|TRBJ1-4|.|TRBV20-1
CSARELRVAGEKLFF
TGCAGTGCTAGAGAGCTCCGGGTCGCAGGCGAAAAACTGTTTTTT
>TRBD2|TRBJ2-5|few|TRBV3-1
CASSLPSGGRLQETQYF
TGTGCCAGCAGCCTTCCTAGCGGGGGGCGACTCCAAGAGACCCAGTACTTC
>TRBD2|TRBJ2-7|many|TRBV4-1
CASSQDGGGLQYEQYF
TGCGCCAGCAGCCAAGATGGCGGGGGACTCCAGTACGAGCAGTACTTC
>.|TRBJ2-7|few|TRBV13
CASSLETAPLHEQYF
TGTGCCAGCAGCCTAGAGACGGCCCCCCTTCACGAGCAGTACTTC
>.|TRBJ2-3|.|TRBV20-1
CSAPTGERDTQYF
TGCAGTGCCCCGACCGGGGAGAGGGATACGCAGTATTTT
>TRBD1|TRBJ2-7|.|TRBV13
CASSLGWTGYEQYF
TGTGCCAGCAGCTTAGGGTGGACAGGGTACGAGCAGTACTTC
>.|TRBJ2-1|.|TRBV7-2
CASSLGVRVSYNEQFF
TGTGCCAGCAGCTTAGGGGTCAGGGTCTCGTACAATGAGCAGTTCTTC
>TRBD1|TRBJ1-2|.|TRBV4-1
CASSHSGQDYGYTF
TGCGCCAGCAGCCATTCGGGACAGGACTATGGCTACACCTTC
>TRBD1|TRBJ1-1|few|TRBV7-8
CASRSQGGSRVNTEAFF
TGTGCCAGCAGATCACAGGGGGGTTCTCGAGTGAACACTGAAGCTTTCTTT
>.|TRBJ2-5|few|TRBV2
CASDNSYQETQYF
TGTGCCAGCGACAACTCCTACCAAGAGACCCAGTACTTC
>TRBD1|TRBJ1-1|.|TRBV20-1
CRTGQEANTEAFF
TGCAGAACGGGACAGGAGGCAAACACTGAAGCTTTCTTT
>TRBD1|TRBJ2-1|few|TRBV29-1
CSVGDRSSYNEQFF
TGCAGCGTAGGGGACAGAAGCTCCTACAATGAGCAGTTCTTC
>.|TRBJ1-5|.|TRBV20-1
CSAREGSGGQPQHF
TGCAGTGCTAGAGAAGGCAGTGGGGGTCAGCCCCAGCATTTT
>.|TRBJ2-3|.|TRBV7-9
CASRWGDTQYF
TGTGCCAGCAGGTGGGGAGATACGCAGTATTTT
>TRBD2|TRBJ2-1|.|TRBV6-2/TRBV6-3
CASSYSSRGDFAQFF
TGTGCCAGCAGTTACTCATCGCGGGGGGATTTCGCGCAGTTCTTC
>.|TRBJ1-5|few|TRBV3-1
CASSQAPARGPQHF
TGTGCCAGCAGCCAAGCACCGGCCCGGGGGCCCCAGCATTTT
>.|TRBJ1-6|.|TRBV20-1
CSAIIAVGLSVTPLHF
TGCAGTGCTATAATCGCAGTAGGACTATCCGTGACGCCCCTCCACTTT
>TRBD1|TRBJ1-6|few|TRBV29-1
CSVPPWTRGSPLHF
TGCAGCGTCCCCCCATGGACCAGGGGGTCACCCCTCCACTTT
>TRBD2|TRBJ2-1|.|TRBV20-1
CSARDQTSGTYNEQFF
TGCAGTGCTAGAGATCAGACTAGCGGGACGTACAATGAGCAGTTCTTC
>.|TRBJ2-1|.|TRBV12-3/TRBV12-4
CASSRTVQFF
TGTGCCAGCAGTAGGACAGTGCAGTTCTTC
>.|TRBJ1-4|few|TRBV7-9
CASSRGRSDEKLFF
TGTGCCAGCAGCCGGGGGCGATCGGATGAAAAACTGTTTTTT
>.|TRBJ2-1|.|TRBV4-2
CASSQDRVGRSYNEQFF
TGTGCCAGCAGCCAAGATCGGGTAGGGCGGTCCTACAATGAGCAGTTCTTC
>.|TRBJ1-2|.|TRBV16
CASSQSGDGYGYTF
TGTGCCAGCAGCCAATCCGGGGATGGATATGGCTACACCTTC
>TRBD2|TRBJ2-3|.|TRBV6-1
CASSQLAGPDTDTQYF
TGTGCCAGCAGTCAACTAGCGGGGCCCGACACAGATACGCAGTATTTT
>.|TRBJ1-2|many|TRBV20-1
CSARNGYTF
TGCAGTGCTAGAAACGGCTACACCTTC
>.|TRBJ2-4|.|TRBV10-3
CAISESGHPDIQYF
TGTGCCATCAGTGAGTCAGGCCACCCCGACATTCAGTACTTC
>.|TRBJ2-7|few|TRBV7-9
CASSPSAVSYEQYF
TGTGCCAGCAGCCCCTCGGCTGTTTCCTACGAGCAGTACTTC
>TRBD1|TRBJ1-5|few|TRBV20-1
CSALLGTDRNQPQHF
TGCAGTGCTCTCCTCGGGACAGACCGCAATCAGCCCCAGCATTTT
>TRBD1|TRBJ1-2|few|TRBV6-5
CASSLRGPVYGYTF
TGTGCCAGCAGTCTCAGGGGGCCCGTCTATGGCTACACCTTC
>TRBD2|TRBJ2-1|.|TRBV5-1
CASSPGTSYNEQFF
TGCGCCAGCAGCCCCGGGACTAGTTACAATGAGCAGTTCTTC